Listed below are T cell receptor beta chains from one sample, sequenced in a study of long-term antiretroviral therapy in people with HIV. TCRdb keeps only in-frame clones here, not all; method: immunoSEQ multiplex PCR. Altogether 15,000 or so clones are present, around 94% being singletons, with the ten largest covering 3.5% to 5.5%. Sequenced material: unsorted PBMCs, taken roughly 6.4 years after starting antiretroviral therapy. These receptors were obtained from a woman between 45 and 60 years old with HIV. Both conserved end residues are part of each CDR3. The D gene is left open where the match is weak. Size tells how often a clone was seen (once, few, many) or the class of an expanded clone, and some rows leave it out.

v_call	d_call	clone_size	j_call	cdr3_nt	cdr3_aa
TRBV2	-	-	TRBJ2-5	TGTGCCAGCACCTTTCAAGAGACCCAGTACTTC	CASTFQETQYF
TRBV6-6	-	-	TRBJ1-2	TGTGCCAGCAGTTACCGATTGACAGAAAACTATGGCTACACCTTC	CASSYRLTENYGYTF
TRBV28	-	-	TRBJ2-2	TGTGCCAGCGTCAGAAGCAGCTCGAACACCGGGGAGCTGTTTTTT	CASVRSSSNTGELFF
TRBV10-3	-	-	TRBJ1-2	TGTGCCATCAGTGAGAGTCGGACCTCGCTAGGCTACACCTTC	CAISESRTSLGYTF
TRBV6-1	-	-	TRBJ1-5	TGTGCCAGCAGTGAGGACGGAGGCCTCAATCAGCCCCAGCATTTT	CASSEDGGLNQPQHF
TRBV27	-	-	TRBJ1-6	TGTGCCAGCAGTCCCCGGGAGGGAGGGGATTCACCCCTCCACTTT	CASSPREGGDSPLHF
TRBV7-2	TRBD2	-	TRBJ2-5	TGTGCCAGCAGCTTAAGACTAGCGACCCAAGAGACCCAGTACTTC	CASSLRLATQETQYF
TRBV29-1	TRBD2	-	TRBJ2-1	TGCAGCGTTGATGGCACTAGCGGGAGTAGGGGTGAGCAGTTCTTC	CSVDGTSGSRGEQFF
TRBV9	-	-	TRBJ1-1	TGTGCCAGCAGCGTAGCTGGGGAAACTGAAGCTTTCTTT	CASSVAGETEAFF
TRBV7-9	-	-	TRBJ1-2	TGTGCCAGCAGCTTACCTCAGGGATATGGCTACACCTTC	CASSLPQGYGYTF
TRBV4-2	-	few	TRBJ1-3	TGTGCCAGCAGCCAAGAGACAGGTGCCTCTCTCTCTGGAAACACCATATATTTT	CASSQETGASLSGNTIYF
TRBV28	-	-	TRBJ2-7	-	CASSSSLGERATYEQYF
TRBV4-2	TRBD2	-	TRBJ2-1	TGTGCCAGCAGCCCGCATAGCGGGACCCTCTCCTACAATGAGCAGTTCTTC	CASSPHSGTLSYNEQFF
TRBV19	TRBD1	-	TRBJ1-5	TGTGCCAGTAGCAACCGAGACAGGGGAGGGAACAATCAGCCCCAGCATTTT	CASSNRDRGGNNQPQHF
TRBV7-6	-	-	TRBJ2-3	TGTGCCAGCAGCTTAGATGCAGATACGCAGTATTTT	CASSLDADTQYF
TRBV5-1	TRBD2	once	TRBJ2-7	TGCGCCAGCAGCATCAGTAGCGGGACCTACGAGCAGTACTTC	CASSISSGTYEQYF
TRBV28	TRBD2	-	TRBJ2-7	TGTGCCAGCAGTTTATCAATCCCTGGGACTAGCGGGAGGCCACTTTCAAGCGAGCAGTACTTC	CASSLSIPGTSGRPLSSEQYF
TRBV5-1	TRBD1	-	TRBJ1-2	TGCGCCAGCAGCTTGGCCAGTTCCCGGACAGGGAACTATGGCTACACCTTC	CASSLASSRTGNYGYTF
TRBV11-2	TRBD1	-	TRBJ2-7	TGTGCCAGCAGCTTAAGGCGCCCTGGGACAGGGAACTACGAGCAGTACTTC	CASSLRRPGTGNYEQYF
TRBV5-4	-	-	TRBJ1-6	TGTGCCAGCAGCCTCAGGGATCCACCCCTCCACTTT	CASSLRDPPLHF
TRBV30	-	-	TRBJ1-2	TGTGCCTGGAGTGTAGGGGTTGGCTACACCTTC	CAWSVGVGYTF
TRBV19	-	-	TRBJ1-5	TGTGCCAGTATGGGGGAGGCGGGCAATCAGCCCCAGCATTTT	CASMGEAGNQPQHF
TRBV18	-	-	TRBJ2-7	TGTGCCAGCTCACCAGACGGCCTCTCCTACGAGCAGTACTTC	CASSPDGLSYEQYF